This T cell receptor (beta chain) appears in the sequencing data of a study of shared clonotypes between healthy human individuals. Study as a whole: Researchers assigned three CD4 naive, three CD4 memory, two CD8 naive and one CD8 memory plate to each donor.

The CDR3 sequence is 19 residues long. Trimming cost V 1 base and J 4 bases; bases outside gene matches: 11. Per germline, CDR1 MGHRA and CDR2 YSYEKL. Measured with immunoSEQ multiplex PCR; TCRdb has only the in-frame clones, and not every one. The sample holds 1.6 million or so clones; around 98.5% are singletons and the top ten take approximately 0.4%. Sample: naive CD4+ T cells sorted from blood. Subset defined: CD45RA+ positively selected. The receptor comes from a man aged 25 to 45 in good health. This chain uses TRBV4-1 with TRBJ2-2, with 11 positions matching TRBD2. The CDR3 protein is CASSQVRLAGGFGTGELFF. As DNA, the CDR3 is TGCGCCAGCAGCCAAGTCAGGCTAGCGGGAGGATTTGGCACCGGGGAGCTGTTTTTT.